These 9 T cell receptor beta chains share one sample of origin, sequenced in a study of blood T cell repertoires in COVID-19. Profiling relied on immunoSEQ multiplex PCR, and the TCRdb table lists in-frame clones only, not all of them. Of about 59,000 clones in the sample, around 81% were seen once. Sequencing was performed on peripheral blood. All receptors derive from a woman aged 80 or over with acute or convalescent COVID-19.

The genes are TRBV11-2 and TRBJ2-3, with D possibly being TRBD1 (6 bases). This CDR3 is built from 15 residues. Trimming stripped 8 bases from V and 2 bases from J, with 17 bases between. The germline CDR1 and CDR2 sequences are SGHAT and FQNNGV. CDR3 DNA sequence: TGTGCCAGCCGGGACATCCTTTCTTTCACAGATACGCAGTATTTT. It translates to CASRDILSFTDTQYF.

The chain links TRBV28 to TRBJ2-1, with 11 bases lining up with TRBD1. CDR3 length equals 15 residues. V lost 4 bases, J lost 7 bases, and 6 bases stayed unmatched. The germline CDR1 and CDR2 sequences are MDHEN and SYDVKM. CDR3 DNA: TGTGCCAGCAGTTCGCCGGGACAGGGGGATAATGAGCAGTTCTTC. This codes for CASSSPGQGDNEQFF.

The CDR3 spells CASSLQANTEAFF. The CDR3, as DNA: TGCGCCAGCAGCCTACAGGCGAACACTGAAGCTTTCTTT. The V call is TRBV4-3, the J call TRBJ1-1, with TRBD1 as a possible D gene (5 bases). The CDR3 consists of 13 residues. Germline assignment: CDR1 LGHNA and CDR2 YSLEER. Trimming took off 4 bases at V and 1 base at J, with 7 bases between the two ends.

The gene calls are TRBV4-1 and TRBJ1-6, with D perhaps TRBD1 (5 bases). Trimming removed 6 bases at V and 0 bases at J, with 12 bases between. This CDR3 region has 16 residues. CDR1 is MGHRA, CDR2 YSYEKL, per germline. CDR3: CASRLTENSYNSPLHF. In nucleotides, the CDR3 is TGCGCCAGCAGACTGACAGAGAACTCCTATAATTCACCCCTCCACTTT.

The chain uses TRBV6-2 or TRBV6-3 and TRBJ1-2, with 9 positions matching TRBD1. The CDR3 is made up of 15 amino acids. J lost 4 bases, V lost 2 bases, and 5 bases had no gene match. CDR1 MNHEY and CDR2 SVGEGT come from the germline V gene. CDR3 loop: CASSYPTGGVYGYTF. The CDR3 DNA follows: TGTGCCAGCAGTTACCCGACAGGGGGGGTCTATGGCTACACCTTC.

The chain employs TRBV14 and TRBJ1-6, with D maybe TRBD1 (5 bases). V was trimmed by 4 bases and J by 10 bases, leaving 14 bases between them. The CDR3 has 14 residues. The germline V gene has CDR1 SGHDN and CDR2 FVKESK. The CDR3, as DNA: TGTGCCAGCAGCCCGCAGACCGCAGGGTCACCCCTCCACTTT. Amino acids: CASSPQTAGSPLHF.

This rearrangement joins TRBV3-1 (or the pseudogene TRBV3-2) to TRBJ2-3; TRBD2 is a possible D gene (5 bases). This CDR3 is built from 15 residues. Trimming pared 4 bases from V and 2 bases from J, leaving 13 bases between. CDR1 and CDR2 (germline): LGHDT, YNNKEL (reference sequence). Written as DNA, the CDR3 is TGTGCCAGCAGCCCTCCTAGCCCGACCACAGATACGCAGTATTTT. Its translation: CASSPPSPTTDTQYF.

Here the CDR3 DNA reads TGTGCCAGCAGTCCAGGACTAGCGCCGATGAAGACCCAGTACTTC. It translates to CASSPGLAPMKTQYF. This chain connects TRBV6-5 to TRBJ2-7; 9 nucleotides align to TRBD2. The last part of the DNA fits TRBJ2-5 better; the J call may be wrong. Germline lookup yields CDR1 MNHEY and CDR2 SVGAGI. The CDR3 length is 15 residues.

The chain uses TRBV20-1 and TRBJ2-7, with TRBD1 as a possible D gene (6 bases). CDR1 is DFQATT and CDR2 is SNEGSKA in the germline V gene (reference sequence). The V gene lost 6 bases and the J gene lost 6 bases, with 12 bases spanning the gap. The CDR3 consists of 11 residues. CDR3 protein: CSATRGIEQYF. Here the CDR3 DNA reads TGCAGTGCGACCAGGGGTATCGAGCAGTACTTC.